A selection of T cell receptor beta chains follows, all from one sample in a study of early T cells in non-severe SARS-CoV-2 infection. TCRdb re-called the 5' RACE reads with MiXCR, one entry per CDR3 protein. The data contain fewer than 35,000 distinct CDR3 sequences, approximately 6% of them singletons. The source material was whole blood. These receptors were collected from an adult who was a healthcare worker with PCR-confirmed SARS-CoV-2 infection or an uninfected control (not recorded which). Each CDR3 is given with its conserved first and last residue. The D gene is left open where the match is weak. Size is stated as once, few or many counts, or a class when the clone is expanded.

few,NA,TRBV20-1,TRBJ2-2,TGCAGTGCTAGGGCCGAGGGATCTCACACCGGGGAGCTGTTTTTT,CSARAEGSHTGELFF
many,TRBD2,TRBV20-1,TRBJ2-3,TGCAGTGCTCCCCTGAGAGCGGGAGTGGCAGATACGCAGTATTTT,CSAPLRAGVADTQYF
many,NA,TRBV18,TRBJ1-1,TGTGCCAGCTCACGTGGGGGAAACACTGAAGCTTTCTTT,CASSRGGNTEAFF
many,NA,TRBV7-2,TRBJ1-1,TGTGCCAGCAGCTTAGTCAGGGTGGGGACTGAAGCTTTCTTT,CASSLVRVGTEAFF
many,TRBD1,TRBV4-1,TRBJ1-2,TGCGCCAGCAGCCAAGATGGACAGGGACCCTATGGCTACACCTTC,CASSQDGQGPYGYTF
many,NA,TRBV20-1,TRBJ2-6,TGCAGTGCTAGAGGTCTGATATCTGGGGCCAACGTCCTGACTTTC,CSARGLISGANVLTF
many,TRBD2,TRBV7-8,TRBJ2-7,TGTGCCAGCAGCTCGACCTTAGCGGGACTGTACGAGCAGTACTTC,CASSSTLAGLYEQYF
many,NA,TRBV19,TRBJ1-5,TGTGCCAGTACCATCAGGGGTAGCAATCAGCCCCAGCATTTT,CASTIRGSNQPQHF
many,NA,TRBV2,TRBJ1-3,TGTGCCAGCAGTGAACTGGACTCTGGAAACACCATATATTTT,CASSELDSGNTIYF
few,NA,TRBV24-1,TRBJ2-1,TGTGCCACCAGTGACCCCCCTAAACAGTTCTTC,CATSDPPKQFF